What follows is one T cell receptor beta chain and its context. This sample is part of a study of blood T cell repertoires in COVID-19. Data came from immunoSEQ multiplex PCR; TCRdb stores just in-frame clones and leaves some out. The sample consists of approximately 93,000 clones, approximately 79% of them appearing once. The CDR3 is made up of 13 amino acids. Per germline, CDR1 SEHNR and CDR2 FQNEAQ (reference sequence). V was trimmed by 8 bases and J by 6 bases, leaving 14 bases between them. V and J are TRBV7-9 and TRBJ2-1; D perhaps matches TRBD1 (7 bases). Sequenced sample: peripheral blood. The sequence derives from a man between 70 and 80 years old with COVID-19, enrolled during active disease. The CDR3 nucleotides are TGTGCCAGCGGGGGGACAGCCCTCAATGAGCAGTTCTTC. Its protein is CASGGTALNEQFF.